This is a list of T cell receptor beta chains from one sample in a study of blood T cells in healthy people across ages. In TCRdb, the 5' RACE reads were re-called with MiXCR into one record per CDR3 protein. The repertoire holds fewer than 750,000 distinct CDR3 sequences, with 52% as singletons. The specimen sequenced was blood. The receptors derive from a woman older than 75 in good health. The CDR3 runs from the conserved cysteine through the conserved F or W. D genes are given only for firm matches. The size entry is marked missing in some rows and otherwise reads once, few, many or a size class.

abundance	v_gene	d_gene	j_gene	CDR3aa	CDR3nt
many	TRBV10-3	TRBD1	TRBJ2-3	CAIRPGQGADTQYF	TGTGCCATCAGGCCGGGACAGGGCGCAGATACGCAGTATTTT
many	TRBV25-1	.	TRBJ2-7	CASEAQDSYEQYF	TGTGCCAGTGAGGCACAGGATTCCTACGAGCAGTACTTC
.	TRBV2	TRBD1	TRBJ2-5	CASSRQGVGRETQYF	TGTGCCAGCAGTAGACAGGGGGTCGGGCGAGAGACCCAGTACTTC
.	TRBV11-3	.	TRBJ2-5	CASSLQPETQYF	TGTGCCAGCAGCTTACAACCTGAGACCCAGTACTTC
.	TRBV25-1	TRBD1	TRBJ1-2	CASRTGEGFYGYTF	TGTGCCAGCCGGACAGGGGAAGGATTCTATGGCTACACCTTC
once	TRBV24-1	.	TRBJ2-3	CATSGGRGTDTQYF	TGTGCCACCAGTGGGGGCAGGGGCACAGATACGCAGTATTTT
.	TRBV11-2	TRBD1	TRBJ2-5	CASSLEGQGQETQYF	TGTGCCAGCAGCTTAGAGGGACAGGGCCAAGAGACCCAGTACTTC
.	TRBV10-3	TRBD1	TRBJ2-7	CAIRRDSREQYF	TGTGCCATCAGACGGGACAGCCGCGAGCAGTACTTC
.	TRBV29-1	.	TRBJ2-7	CSLSGDLDSYNEQYF	TGCAGCTTATCGGGGGACCTTGACTCCTACAATGAGCAGTACTTC
.	TRBV6-2/TRBV6-3	.	TRBJ2-7	CASSCGTPPYEQYF	TGTGCCAGCAGTTGCGGGACACCACCCTACGAGCAGTACTTC
many	TRBV5-1	TRBD1	TRBJ2-1	CASSFTTGTGYNEQFF	TGCGCCAGCAGCTTCACAACCGGGACAGGGTACAATGAGCAGTTCTTC
.	TRBV5-1	.	TRBJ2-7	CASSLANPSHEQYF	TGCGCCAGCAGCTTGGCTAACCCCTCTCACGAGCAGTACTTC
.	TRBV12-3/TRBV12-4	TRBD1	TRBJ2-7	CASSSRQGHEQYF	TGTGCCAGCAGTTCCCGACAGGGCCACGAGCAGTACTTC
.	TRBV7-8	TRBD2	TRBJ2-5	CASSLKREGYNKQYF	TGTGCCAGCAGCTTAAAGCGGGAGGGTTACAATAAGCAGTACTTC
many	TRBV20-1	TRBD1	TRBJ2-1	CSAQPGTGRNEQFF	TGCAGTGCTCAGCCCGGGACAGGGAGGAATGAGCAGTTCTTC
few	TRBV13	TRBD2	TRBJ2-3	CASTLAGGLTDTQYF	TGTGCCAGTACGCTAGCGGGAGGCCTCACAGATACGCAGTATTTT
many	TRBV7-9	TRBD2	TRBJ2-1	CASSLVSGPYNEQFF	TGTGCCAGCAGCTTGGTTAGCGGGCCTTACAATGAGCAGTTCTTC
.	TRBV27	.	TRBJ2-1	CASSLVVRHEQFF	TGTGCCAGCAGTTTAGTGGTGCGCCATGAGCAGTTCTTC
.	TRBV28	TRBD1	TRBJ1-5	CASTPSGGGQPQHF	TGTGCCAGCACTCCCTCGGGAGGGGGCCAGCCCCAGCATTTT
.	TRBV20-1	TRBD1	TRBJ2-3	CSASPGQGLFAQYF	TGCAGTGCTAGCCCGGGACAGGGGCTATTTGCGCAGTATTTT
once	TRBV20-1	TRBD1	TRBJ1-5	CSATTGDSNQPQHF	TGCAGTGCTACAACAGGGGATAGCAATCAGCCCCAGCATTTT
many	TRBV5-1	TRBD2	TRBJ2-5	CASSLTGGDETQYF	TGCGCCAGCAGCTTGACGGGGGGAGATGAGACCCAGTACTTC
.	TRBV27	.	TRBJ1-2	CASKRAGTYGYTF	TGTGCCAGCAAACGGGCAGGGACCTATGGCTACACCTTC